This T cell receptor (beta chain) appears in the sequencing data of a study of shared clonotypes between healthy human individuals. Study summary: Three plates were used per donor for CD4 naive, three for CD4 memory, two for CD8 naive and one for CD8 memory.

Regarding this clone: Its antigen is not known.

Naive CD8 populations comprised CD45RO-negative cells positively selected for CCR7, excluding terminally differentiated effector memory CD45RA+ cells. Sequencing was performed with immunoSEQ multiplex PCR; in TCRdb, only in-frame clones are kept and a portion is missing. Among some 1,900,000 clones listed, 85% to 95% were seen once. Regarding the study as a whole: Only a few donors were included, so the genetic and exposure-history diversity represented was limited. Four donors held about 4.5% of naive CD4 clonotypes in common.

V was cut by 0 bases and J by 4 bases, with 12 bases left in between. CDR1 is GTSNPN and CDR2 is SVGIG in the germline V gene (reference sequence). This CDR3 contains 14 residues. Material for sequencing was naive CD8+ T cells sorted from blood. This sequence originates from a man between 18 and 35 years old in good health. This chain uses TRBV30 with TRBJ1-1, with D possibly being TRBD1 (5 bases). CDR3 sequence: CAWSVRVQGTEAFF. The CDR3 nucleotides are TGTGCCTGGAGTGTAAGGGTGCAGGGCACTGAAGCTTTCTTT. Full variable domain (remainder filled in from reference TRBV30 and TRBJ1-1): SQTIHQWPATLVQPVGSPLSLECTVEGTSNPNLYWYRQAAGRGLQLLFYSVGIGQISSEVPQNLSASRPQDRQFILSSKKLLLSDSGFYLCAWSVRVQGTEAFFGQGTRLTVV.